These 28 T cell receptor beta chains were sequenced from one sample in a study of identical twins. TCRdb recomputed calls from the 5' RACE reads with MiXCR, one row per CDR3 protein. Of 350,000 or so distinct CDR3 sequences in the sample, around 9.7% are singletons; the top ten hold 8% to 10%. The sample comprised naive T cells sorted from blood. The receptor source for this set is a woman between 50 and 59 years old in good health.

The chain joins TRBV20-1 to TRBJ2-3; 13 bases are a match to TRBD2. The V and J ends lost 4 bases and 0 bases, in that order; junction bases with no gene match: 10. CDR3 size: 18 residues. The germline V gene encodes CDR1 DFQATT and CDR2 SNEGSKA (reference sequence). CDR3 region: CSAMTLTSGRTSTDTQYF. DNA for the CDR3: TGCAGTGCTATGACTTTGACTAGCGGGAGGACCAGCACAGATACGCAGTATTTT.

The sample holds many counts of this clonotype. The J gene is TRBJ2-7, the V gene TRBV5-1; D is unclear. From germline, CDR1 is SGHRS and CDR2 YFSETQ. The CDR3 totals 11 residues. Between the trimmed V and J ends, which lost 6 bases and 2 bases, there was a span of 6 bases. Here the CDR3 reads CASKQAYEQYF. DNA for the CDR3: TGCGCCAGCAAGCAAGCCTACGAGCAGTACTTC.

The chain joins TRBV3-1 to TRBJ1-1; D remains unclear. With 4 bases removed from V and 2 bases from J, the gap between germline ends came to 20 bases. CDR1 is LGHDT and CDR2 is YNNKEL in the germline V gene (reference sequence). The CDR3 sequence is 17 residues long. CDR3 protein: CASSPHPPGSVNTEAFF. Here the CDR3 DNA reads TGTGCCAGCAGCCCCCATCCACCAGGCAGCGTCAACACTGAAGCTTTCTTT.

This clonotype occurred many times. The chain carries TRBV9 and TRBJ1-4; weak D call: TRBD1 (6 bases). This CDR3 contains 16 residues. Germline CDR1 and CDR2: SGDLS and YYNGEE. The germline V and J ends were trimmed by 7 bases and 6 bases, with 22 bases remaining between them. CDR3 loop: CASGRRAWDTDEKLFF. The CDR3, as DNA: TGTGCCAGCGGACGAAGGGCCTGGGACACGGATGAAAAACTGTTTTTT.

The chain joins TRBV7-9 to TRBJ2-5; 7 bases agree with TRBD2. V shed 0 bases, J shed 6 bases, and the junction held 1 base outside the gene matches. CDR3 length: 13 residues. The germline CDR1 and CDR2 sequences are SEHNR and FQNEAQ (reference sequence). CDR3 amino acids: CASSLATSKTQYF. In DNA form, the CDR3 reads TGTGCCAGCAGCTTAGCGACTAGCAAGACCCAGTACTTC.

This clonotype was recorded at least ten times. The CDR3 spells CASSLSKGELFF. For the CDR3, the DNA is TGCGCCAGCAGCTTATCAAAGGGGGAGCTGTTTTTT. The chain uses TRBV5-1 and TRBJ2-2, with D unresolved. The CDR3 runs to 12 residues. The V gene lost 2 bases and the J gene lost 8 bases, with 7 bases spanning the gap. Germline CDR1 reads SGHRS; CDR2 reads YFSETQ.

This clonotype was observed a handful of times. The rearrangement uses TRBV27 and TRBJ2-1; D unclear. Trimming removed 7 bases at V and 0 bases at J, with 13 bases between. The CDR3 covers 15 residues. Looked up from germline, CDR1 is MNHEY and CDR2 is SMNVEV (reference sequence). CDR3 region: CASNDAPSSYNEQFF. The CDR3 DNA reads as TGTGCCAGCAACGACGCCCCGAGCTCCTACAATGAGCAGTTCTTC.

The DNA for the CDR3 is TGTGCCAGCAGTGACGGAGGGCAAGGGCTCTTTTCTGGGGCCAACGTCCTGACTTTC. Amino acids: CASSDGGQGLFSGANVLTF. The V and J genes are TRBV6-4 and TRBJ2-6; tentative D call: TRBD2 (6 bases). CDR3 length: 19 residues. Germline V gene sequence: CDR1 MRHNA, CDR2 SNTAGT. Trimming removed 2 bases at V and 1 base at J, with 18 bases between.

The V gene is TRBV3-1, the J gene TRBJ2-7, with D perhaps matching TRBD1 (6 bases). Germline CDR1 LGHDT, CDR2 YNNKEL (reference sequence). Trimming pared 2 bases from V and 1 base from J, leaving 12 bases between. This CDR3 is 15 amino acids long. CDR3 coding DNA: TGTGCCAGCAGCCAAAGGCAGGGGATGTCCTACGAGCAGTACTTC. Amino acids: CASSQRQGMSYEQYF.

This clonotype was detected only a few times. This chain connects TRBV3-1 to TRBJ2-2; 8 bases fit TRBD1. The ends lost 6 bases at V and 2 bases at J; junction bases unmatched: 11. This CDR3 has 17 residues. Germline V lookup: CDR1 LGHDT, CDR2 YNNKEL (reference sequence). CDR3 in DNA: TGTGCCAGCAGGCCCATTTGGGGGACAGGCAACACCGGGGAGCTGTTTTTT. This sequence encodes CASRPIWGTGNTGELFF.

The V call is TRBV7-9, the J call TRBJ2-2; D remains ambiguous. There are 13 residues in the CDR3. Germline loops: CDR1 SEHNR, CDR2 FQNEAQ (reference sequence). V lost 5 bases and J lost 6, with 10 bases in between. Here the CDR3 DNA reads TGTGCCAGCAGCCACCTAGGAGCCGGGGAGCTGTTTTTT. This codes for CASSHLGAGELFF. Drawing the rest from reference TRBV7-9 and TRBJ2-2, the complete variable domain is DTGVSQNPRHKITKRGQNVTFRCDPISEHNRLYWYRQTLGQGPEFLTYFQNEAQLEKSRLLSDRFSAERPKGSFSTLEIQRTEQGDSAMYLCASSHLGAGELFFGEGSRLTVL.

In its sample, this clonotype was seen many times. The chain links TRBV29-1 to TRBJ1-1; 11 bases agree with TRBD1. CDR1 and CDR2 (germline): SQVTM, ANQGSEA. CDR3 size: 16 residues. Trimming took 4 bases from V and 5 from J; bases not matched to a gene: 12. The DNA of the CDR3 is TGCAGCGTTGTTTTGGGACAGGGGGTAAGCTGGACTGAAGCTTTCTTT. Amino acids: CSVVLGQGVSWTEAFF.

This clonotype was observed many times. The chain couples TRBV9 to TRBJ2-3; maybe TRBD2 (6 bases). The CDR3 spans 15 residues. Trimming left V 2 bases short and J 2 bases short, with 12 bases between. The V gene's germline CDR1 is SGDLS and CDR2 YYNGEE. CDR3 in amino acids: CASSVPSAYTDTQYF. The CDR3, as DNA: TGTGCCAGCAGCGTTCCTAGCGCCTACACAGATACGCAGTATTTT.

The gene calls are TRBV6-6 and TRBJ2-3; 9 bases are shared with TRBD2. Germline CDR1 and CDR2: MNHNY and SVGAGI (reference sequence). The trim removed 8 bases at V and 6 bases at J, leaving 12 bases unmatched. CDR3 size: 15 residues. The CDR3 coding sequence is TGTGCCAGCCGGGAGTCAGCGGGAGGAGTGGATACGCAGTATTTT. Its translation: CASRESAGGVDTQYF.

This chain connects TRBV7-2 to TRBJ2-7; D gene uncertain. Trimming stripped 5 bases from V and 0 bases from J, with 11 bases between. This CDR3 comprises 14 residues. Germline V lookup: CDR1 SGHTA, CDR2 FQGNSA. The CDR3 is CASSLYGLSYEQYF. Here the CDR3 DNA reads TGTGCCAGCAGCCTCTACGGGCTCTCCTACGAGCAGTACTTC.

This chain connects TRBV23-1 to TRBJ1-1; the D is unclear. TRBV23-1 belongs to the ORF category, with a function that is uncertain. The CDR3 extends over 17 amino acids. V lost 0 bases to trimming and J lost 0 bases, with 14 bases between them. The CDR3 DNA follows: TGCGCCAGCAGTCAATCGTCGGACGGTCGGATGAACACTGAAGCTTTCTTT. Translating it yields CASSQSSDGRMNTEAFF.

This chain's CDR3 is CASSPTTPGRRGEQYV. CDR3 nucleotide sequence: TGCGCCAGCAGCCCTACTACCCCGGGACGCCGGGGCGAGCAGTACGTC. V and J are TRBV5-1 and TRBJ2-7; the D gene could be TRBD1 or TRBD2 (5 bases each). CDR1 and CDR2 from the germline V gene are SGHRS and YFSETQ. The CDR3 is 16 amino acids. Trimming pared 4 bases from V and 6 bases from J, leaving 23 bases between.

The J gene is TRBJ2-1, the V gene TRBV15; 10 bases line up with TRBD2. V dropped 3 bases and J dropped 9; count of bases not matched to a gene: 5. From germline, CDR1 is LNHNV and CDR2 YYDKDF (reference sequence). CDR3 length: 14 residues. CDR3 bases: TGTGCCACCAGCAGCGAGCGGGAGGGGGCTGAGCAGTTCTTC. Amino acids: CATSSEREGAEQFF.

The rearrangement uses TRBV12-3 or TRBV12-4 and TRBJ2-1, with 12 bases matching TRBD2. Losses at the gene ends were 6 bases for V and 11 bases for J; bases not matched to a gene: 8. There are 14 residues in the CDR3. CDR3 nucleotide sequence: TGTGCCAGCAGCCCCGGGCTAGCGGGAGGGCAGCAGTTCTTC. It translates to CASSPGLAGGQQFF.

This clonotype was counted only a few times. The gene calls are TRBV14 and TRBJ1-1, with TRBD1 matching over 8 bases. The CDR3 is 13 residues long. V trimming: 5 bases; J trimming: 5 bases; junction bases outside the gene matches: 4. CDR1 SGHDN and CDR2 FVKESK come from the germline V gene. The CDR3 region has the DNA TGTGCCAGCAGCGAACAGGGGGAAACTGAAGCTTTCTTT. As protein: CASSEQGETEAFF.

This clonotype was recorded many times. The chain joins TRBV20-1 to TRBJ2-1; D is perhaps TRBD1 (5 bases). Trimming removed 4 bases from V and 4 bases from J, with 17 bases in between. The CDR3 is 15 amino acids. CDR1 is DFQATT, CDR2 SNEGSKA, per germline (reference sequence). CDR3 in DNA: TGCAGTGCTAACCCCGACAGAGGCCTTTACAATGAGCAGTTCTTC. It yields the protein CSANPDRGLYNEQFF.

This clonotype was recorded many times. The rearrangement links TRBV24-1 to TRBJ2-7; D is uncertain. The CDR3 covers 10 residues. CDR1 and CDR2 from the germline V gene are KGHDR and SFDVKD. As DNA, the CDR3 is TGTGGGGCAGCGATCTACGAGCAGTACTTC. Amino acid sequence: CGAAIYEQYF.

This clonotype occurred a few times. The chain uses TRBV3-1 and TRBJ2-2; 12 nucleotides align to TRBD1. The CDR3 is 18 residues long. Germline-derived CDR1 and CDR2 are LGHDT and YNNKEL (reference sequence). V lost 4 bases to trimming and J lost 2 bases; unmatched junction nucleotides: 8. The chain's CDR3 is CASSPRLGTGGNTGELFF. The CDR3 region has the DNA TGTGCCAGCAGCCCTAGGTTAGGGACAGGGGGCAACACCGGGGAGCTGTTTTTT.

This chain connects TRBV19 to TRBJ2-7; no clear D. The CDR3 consists of 16 residues. Germline assignment: CDR1 LNHDA and CDR2 SQIVND (reference sequence). Trimming took 0 bases from V and 2 from J, leaving 14 bases between them. DNA of the CDR3: TGTGCCAGTAGTATAGAGGGCTTGTCAGGCACCTACGAGCAGTACTTC. Protein sequence: CASSIEGLSGTYEQYF.

This clonotype was seen more than once but under ten times. The rearrangement uses TRBV25-1 and TRBJ2-5, with unresolved D. Germline values: CDR1 MGHDK, CDR2 SYGVNS. The CDR3 totals 16 residues. Trimming removed 5 bases at V and 0 bases at J, with 16 bases between. CDR3 bases: TGTGCCAGCAGTTTCACCCCCCTAGGGTACCAAGAGACCCAGTACTTC. Protein product: CASSFTPLGYQETQYF.

This clonotype showed up many times. The gene calls are TRBV3-1 and TRBJ2-3, with a weak D call TRBD2 (6 bases). The germline gives CDR1 LGHDT, CDR2 YNNKEL (reference sequence). The CDR3 is made up of 16 amino acids. Trimming stripped 1 base from V and 5 bases from J, with 16 bases between. CDR3 loop: CASSQGERLDGDTQYF. In DNA, the CDR3 is TGTGCCAGCAGCCAAGGAGAGAGACTAGACGGAGATACGCAGTATTTT.

There are a few counts of this clonotype. The chain is built from TRBV5-1 and TRBJ2-3, with 11 bases matching TRBD2. Trimming at V came to 3 bases and at J to 5 bases, leaving 5 bases not matched to a gene. The CDR3 contains 15 residues. CDR1 is SGHRS, CDR2 YFSETQ, per germline. The CDR3 sequence: CASSSTSGTGDTQYF. The CDR3 coding sequence is TGCGCCAGCAGCTCGACTAGCGGGACGGGAGATACGCAGTATTTT.

In this sample, this clonotype turned up a few times. The CDR3 nucleotides read TGTGCCAGCAGCTCCCGGGACAAGAACACCGGGGAGCTGTTTTTT. This codes for CASSSRDKNTGELFF. The V call is TRBV11-3, the J call TRBJ2-2, with a weak D call TRBD1 (6 bases). The CDR3 sequence is 15 residues long. The V and J ends lost 4 bases and 1 base respectively, with 10 bases between them. Germline V gene sequence: CDR1 SGHNT, CDR2 YENEEA.